Judged by abundance, the clone carrying this TCR beta chain is medium-sized (0.01 to 0.1%). Its antigen is not identified. This PCR relied on a set of 60 Vbeta primers and 13 Jbeta primers. Clones were read by immunoSEQ multiplex PCR, and TCRdb kept only the in-frame ones, dropping some. Among roughly 120,000 clones, approximately 68% were seen once, and the ten largest hold about 1.6%. Germline trimming cut 4 bases from V and 2 bases from J; bases unmatched to any gene: 7. The CDR3 spans 16 residues. The germline V gene has CDR1 MNHNS and CDR2 SASEGT. This entry comes from a study of cytomegalovirus exposure and HLA in healthy donors. Findings and caveats of the study: Equally common other TCR beta chains were less clonally expanded than HLA-associated ones, a later analysis found.

The specimen was PBMCs. The sequence was collected from a man in his thirties or forties in good health and CMV-seropositive. The V call is TRBV6-1, the J call TRBJ1-4; 7 bases fit TRBD1. The CDR3 DNA is TGTGCCAGCAGTGTTCTTTTGGGACAGACTAATGAAAAACTGTTTTTT. Translating gives CASSVLLGQTNEKLFF.